The table lists the clone carrying this T cell receptor beta chain with a few counts. This specimen belongs to a study of blood T cells in healthy people across ages. Overall study: About one barcoded beta molecule was captured per two T cells (by template switching).

Germline CDR1 SGHNT, CDR2 YYREEE (reference sequence). The CDR3 is 15 amino acids. V was clipped by 5 bases and J by 1 base; unmatched bases: 4. Then a second PCR, running about 6 to 12 cycles, was carried out with a sample-barcoded 5' primer and a J-beta primer mix. From the 5' RACE reads, TCRdb called clonotypes with MiXCR, one entry per CDR3 protein. The table has over a million distinct CDR3 sequences, about 45% seen once; the top ten hold about 4%. The sequence was obtained from a woman aged 18-29 years in good health. What was sequenced was blood. The chain couples TRBV5-4 to TRBJ1-4, with 8 positions matching TRBD1. CDR3 sequence: CASRPDRETNEKLFF. CDR3 DNA: TGTGCCAGCAGACCGGACAGGGAAACTAATGAAAAACTGTTTTTT. The whole variable domain, remainder taken from reference TRBV5-4 and TRBJ1-4, is ETGVTQSPTHLIKTRGQQVTLRCSSQSGHNTVSWYQQALGQGPQFIFQYYREEENGRGNFPPRFSGLQFPNYSSELNVNALELDDSALYLCASRPDRETNEKLFFGSGTQLSVL.